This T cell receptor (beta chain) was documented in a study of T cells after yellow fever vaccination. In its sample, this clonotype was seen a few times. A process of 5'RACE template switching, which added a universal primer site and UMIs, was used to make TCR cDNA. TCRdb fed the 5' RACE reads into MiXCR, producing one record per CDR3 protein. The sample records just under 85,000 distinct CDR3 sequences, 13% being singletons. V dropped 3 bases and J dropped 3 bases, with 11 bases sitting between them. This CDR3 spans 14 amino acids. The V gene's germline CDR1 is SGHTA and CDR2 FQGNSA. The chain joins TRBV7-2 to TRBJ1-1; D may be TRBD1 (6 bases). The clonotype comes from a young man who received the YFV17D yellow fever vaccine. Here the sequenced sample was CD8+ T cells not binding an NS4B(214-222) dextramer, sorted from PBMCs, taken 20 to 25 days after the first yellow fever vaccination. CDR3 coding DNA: TGTGCCAGCAGCTTGGGGGACACTTACACTGAAGCTTTCTTT. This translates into CASSLGDTYTEAFF.